This is a list of T cell receptor beta chains from one sample in a study of T cell responses to AZD1222 COVID-19 vaccine. Clones were sequenced by immunoSEQ multiplex PCR, and TCRdb holds only the in-frame ones, with some missing. This sample has 200,000 or so clones; 90% to 95% occur once, and the top ten carry about 9.3%. The specimen was peripheral blood, collected on day 0 of AZD1222 vaccination. The receptors come from an adult in good health. CDR3s include the opening cysteine and the closing phenylalanine or tryptophan. Each record gives: D gene, V gene, J gene, clone size, CDR3 protein, CDR3 DNA. D genes are given only for firm matches. Clone size is shown for a subset of rows, as once, few, many or a class of expanded clone.

TRBD1	TRBV7-9	TRBJ1-4	NA	CASSLSDRAEKLFF	TGTGCCAGCAGCTTATCGGACAGGGCTGAAAAACTGTTTTTT
NA	TRBV7-3	TRBJ2-7	NA	CASSLSRTYEQYF	TGTGCCAGCAGCTTAAGCAGGACGTACGAGCAGTACTTC
TRBD2	TRBV5-4	TRBJ2-1	NA	CASSLKAGGPYNEQFF	TGTGCCAGCAGCCTTAAAGCGGGAGGGCCCTACAATGAGCAGTTCTTC
TRBD2	TRBV7-8	TRBJ2-1	NA	CASSPGRGGNNEQFF	TGTGCCAGCAGCCCAGGCCGGGGGGGCAACAATGAGCAGTTCTTC
TRBD1	TRBV4-3	TRBJ1-2	NA	CASSQGDRGFYGYTF	TGCGCCAGCAGCCAGGGGGACAGGGGGTTCTATGGCTACACCTTC
TRBD2	TRBV19	TRBJ2-1	NA	CASSSRTSGSYNEQFF	TGTGCCAGTAGTTCTAGGACTAGCGGGAGCTACAATGAGCAGTTCTTC
NA	TRBV5-1	TRBJ1-5	NA	CASSLEPARQPQHF	TGCGCCAGCAGCTTGGAACCGGCGCGGCAGCCCCAGCATTTT
NA	TRBV29-1	TRBJ2-7	NA	CSVEERREQYF	TGCAGCGTTGAAGAAAGGCGGGAGCAGTACTTC
NA	TRBV5-6	TRBJ1-4	NA	CASSLVSGTGKLFF	TGTGCCAGCAGCTTGGTTTCGGGGACGGGAAAACTGTTTTTT
NA	TRBV6-1	TRBJ2-1	NA	CASSEQVRGGLIF	TGTGCCAGCAGTGAACAGGTCCGGGGAGGATTAATCTTC
NA	TRBV5-6	TRBJ2-7	NA	CASSHLGPSASNEQYF	TGTGCCAGCAGCCACCTTGGACCTAGCGCGAGTAACGAGCAGTACTTC
NA	TRBV27	TRBJ1-5	few	CASSPFNQPQHF	TGTGCCAGCAGTCCCTTCAATCAGCCCCAGCATTTT
NA	TRBV4-1	TRBJ1-5	NA	CASSQVQGRVVGNQPQHF	TGCGCCAGCAGCCAAGTTCAGGGAAGGGTTGTCGGCAATCAGCCCCAGCATTTT
NA	TRBV11-2	TRBJ2-3	NA	CASSLIGLGTDTQYF	TGTGCCAGCAGCTTAATTGGGTTGGGCACAGATACGCAGTATTTT
TRBD1	TRBV5-1	TRBJ2-7	NA	CASSVGQGSYEQYF	TGCGCCAGCAGCGTAGGACAGGGGTCCTACGAGCAGTACTTC
TRBD2	TRBV11-2	TRBJ2-1	NA	CASSSTSGSRLSYNEQFF	TGTGCCAGCAGCTCGACTAGCGGGAGTCGGTTGTCCTACAATGAGCAGTTCTTC
TRBD2	TRBV15	TRBJ2-1	NA	CATSREAGGGDEQFF	TGTGCCACCAGCAGGGAAGCGGGAGGAGGGGATGAGCAGTTCTTC
NA	TRBV25-1	TRBJ2-1	NA	CASNGNPGNEQFF	TGTGCCTCCAACGGGAACCCCGGGAATGAGCAGTTCTTC
TRBD2	TRBV11-2	TRBJ2-3	NA	CASSLRAGGTDTQYF	TGTGCCAGCAGCTTACGAGCGGGGGGCACAGATACGCAGTATTTT
TRBD2	TRBV7-2	TRBJ2-7	few	CASSLRDYSSYEQYF	TGTGCCAGCAGCCTGCGGGACTACAGCTCCTACGAGCAGTACTTC
NA	TRBV4-3	TRBJ2-6	NA	CASSHGPIGANVLTF	TGCGCCAGCAGCCATGGACCCATTGGGGCCAACGTCCTGACTTTC
TRBD1	TRBV28	TRBJ1-1	NA	CASRRTGGSEAFF	TGTGCCAGCAGACGGACAGGTGGGTCTGAAGCTTTCTTT
NA	TRBV4-1	TRBJ1-1	NA	CASSQDRDTEAFF	TGCGCCAGCAGCCAAGACAGGGACACTGAAGCTTTCTTT
TRBD1	TRBV28	TRBJ1-2	NA	CASSLSGGRGFYGYTF	TGTGCCAGCAGTTTATCAGGGGGTCGGGGCTTCTATGGCTACACCTTC